This TCR beta chain was recovered during a study of OX40 agonist ivuxolimab in advanced cancers. Background on the study: The drug used for patients, ivuxolimab, was an agonistic anti-OX40 (CD134) antibody. Of the patients, three showed partial responses, one with hepatocellular carcinoma and two with cutaneous melanoma. Study-wide points: Antigen specificity remained undetermined for the expanded peripheral T cells.

Trimming cost V 1 base and J 4 bases; bases outside gene matches: 9. CDR1 is SGHRS and CDR2 is YFSETQ in the germline V gene. The CDR3 covers 16 residues. Details on this clone: The antigen remains unidentified.

Blood samples were obtained at baseline, cycle 4 day 1, and cycle 7 day 1. Using immunoSEQ multiplex PCR, the repertoire was profiled, and TCRdb retains in-frame clones only, with some absent. The table records approximately 54,000 clones, about four fifths of them present only once. The TCR originated in an adult with an advanced solid tumor such as melanoma, head and neck, liver or kidney cancer. This rearrangement joins TRBV5-1 to TRBJ2-5; TRBD2 agrees at 8 bases. The specimen was CD4+ or CD8+ T cells sorted from blood, collected in a trial of the OX40 agonist ivuxolimab. The CDR3: CASSLSGSGATETQYF. CDR3 nucleotide sequence: TGCGCCAGCAGCTTGAGCGGTAGCGGGGCCACAGAGACCCAGTACTTC.